These 3 T cell receptor beta chains share one sample of origin, sequenced in a study of T cells in Graves' hyperthyroidism and ophthalmopathy. It was RNA transcripts that yielded the amplified TCR beta CDR3 regions. Carried out on the TCR CDR3, a first-round RT-PCR used the HTBI primer set. TCRdb re-derived calls from the multiplex PCR reads in MiXCR, one entry per CDR3 protein. The sample shows 750,000 to 900,000 distinct CDR3 sequences, roughly 40% of them seen only once. Sequenced sample: blood. The source is a man aged 18 to 30 with Graves' hyperthyroidism.

This chain joins TRBV5-8 and TRBJ2-5, with D possibly called TRBD1 or TRBD2 (5 bases each). V was shortened by 4 bases and J by 5 bases, with 18 bases between the two germline ends. The CDR3 runs 15 residues. Germline CDR1 is SGHTS and CDR2 is YDEGEE. CDR3: CASSQGTRALETQYF. CDR3 in DNA: TGTGCCAGCAGCCAGGGAACTAGGGCTTTGGAGACCCAGTACTTC.

The V and J genes are TRBV6-2 or TRBV6-3 and TRBJ1-2, with 7 positions matching TRBD1. Per germline, CDR1 MNHEY and CDR2 SVGEGT. The CDR3 runs 14 residues. V dropped 5 bases and J dropped 4; count of bases not matched to a gene: 7. For the CDR3, the DNA is TGTGCCAGCAGTCTGGGACAGTACCTCTATGGCTACACCTTC. Translation gives CASSLGQYLYGYTF.

This clonotype was seen a handful of times. The V gene is TRBV25-1, the J gene TRBJ2-6, with TRBD2 matching 10 bases. The length of the CDR3 is 16 residues. Germline CDR1 is MGHDK and CDR2 is SYGVNS. J lost 2 bases, V lost 4 bases, and 2 bases had no gene match. DNA for the CDR3: TGTGCCAGCAGTGCTACTAGCGGGACTGGGGCCAACGTCCTGACTTTC. Protein sequence: CASSATSGTGANVLTF. Using reference TRBV25-1 and TRBJ2-6 for the parts outside the CDR3, the full variable domain is EADIYQTPRYLVIGTGKKITLECSQTMGHDKMYWYQQDPGMELHLIHYSYGVNSTEKGDLSSESTVSRIRTEHFPLTLESARPSHTSQYLCASSATSGTGANVLTFGAGSRLTVL.